The rows below give T cell receptor beta chains drawn from one sample of a study of T-cell memory formation after mild COVID-19. TCRdb fed the 5' RACE reads into MiXCR, producing one record per CDR3 protein. The table lists hundreds of thousands of distinct CDR3 sequences, nearly 25% of them singletons. Sequencing input: PBMCs or a T cell subset sorted from them (not recorded which). The receptor set was obtained from an adult woman who had mild COVID-19 (a few samples of this study predate the infection). Cell type and time point are not known. Both conserved end residues are part of each CDR3. D genes are given only for firm matches. Part of the rows lack a size; the others show once, few, many or a class for expanded clones.

CDR3 DNA,CDR3 protein,D gene,J gene,V gene,clone size
TGTGCCAGCAGTTACTCGACTAGCGGGAGGTCCGGGGAGCTGTTTTTT,CASSYSTSGRSGELFF,TRBD2,TRBJ2-2,TRBV6-6,few
TGCAGTGCTAGAGGACTAGCGGGAGCGGCTACGCAGTATTTT,CSARGLAGAATQYF,TRBD2,TRBJ2-3,TRBV20-1,few
TGTGCCAGCAGCAACTGGAGAAACACTGAAGCTTTCTTT,CASSNWRNTEAFF,.,TRBJ1-1,TRBV13,few
TGTGCCAGCAGGGGTATCGGGACGGACTCCTACGAGCAGTACTTC,CASRGIGTDSYEQYF,.,TRBJ2-7,TRBV6-1,few
TGTGCCAGCAGTTTACTACGTCGCACTAGCACAGATACGCAGTATTTT,CASSLLRRTSTDTQYF,.,TRBJ2-3,TRBV12-3/TRBV12-4,few
TGTGCCAGCAGCTCTCCGGACAGGGCGAACACTGAAGCTTTCTTT,CASSSPDRANTEAFF,TRBD1,TRBJ1-1,TRBV7-9,few
TGTGCCTGGAGTTCCCCTACAGGATCTGGAAACACCATATATTTT,CAWSSPTGSGNTIYF,.,TRBJ1-3,TRBV30,few
TGCAGCGCAAGGACAGACAACAATCAGCCCCAGCATTTT,CSARTDNNQPQHF,.,TRBJ1-5,TRBV29-1,few
TGTGCCAGCTCACCACCAGTTCCAGATACGCAGTATTTT,CASSPPVPDTQYF,.,TRBJ2-3,TRBV18,few
TGCGCCAGCAGACTCGACAGGGGCGCCTCCTACGAGCAGTACTTC,CASRLDRGASYEQYF,TRBD1,TRBJ2-7,TRBV5-1,few
TGTGCCAGCAGCGCCGATAACACCGGGGAGCTGTTTTTT,CASSADNTGELFF,.,TRBJ2-2,TRBV9,few
TGCGCCAGCAGCTCAGGGGGGGAATATGGCTACACCTTC,CASSSGGEYGYTF,TRBD1,TRBJ1-2,TRBV5-1,.
TGTGCCAGCAGCGCCCGGGTTTCCCAGGGCTATGGCTACACCTTC,CASSARVSQGYGYTF,.,TRBJ1-2,TRBV7-2,.
TGTGCCAGCAGCCAAGGACAGAAGGGACTCCTCCACTTT,CASSQGQKGLLHF,.,TRBJ1-6,TRBV4-2,.
TGCGCCAGCAGCCCCCGGGGGGGTGCCCTCACTGGAGATGATGAAGCTTTCTTT,CASSPRGGALTGDDEAFF,.,TRBJ1-1,TRBV5-1,few
TGCAGCGTTGAAGATCCCCCAGATACGCAGTATTTT,CSVEDPPDTQYF,.,TRBJ2-3,TRBV29-1,few
TGCAGCGTAGACCCCCGGGCCGTTGGGGGAGAGACCCAGTACTTC,CSVDPRAVGGETQYF,.,TRBJ2-5,TRBV29-1,few
TGTGCCAGCGGCAGGACAGGGGCCCGCTACGAGCAGTACTTC,CASGRTGARYEQYF,TRBD1,TRBJ2-7,TRBV12-3/TRBV12-4,.
TGTGCCAGCAGCAAAAGAGAGGATACGCAGTATTTT,CASSKREDTQYF,.,TRBJ2-3,TRBV12-3/TRBV12-4,.
TGTGCCAGTAGTCCCGGGGACAGGGGGCGGGGACAGCCCCAGCATTTT,CASSPGDRGRGQPQHF,TRBD1,TRBJ1-5,TRBV19,few